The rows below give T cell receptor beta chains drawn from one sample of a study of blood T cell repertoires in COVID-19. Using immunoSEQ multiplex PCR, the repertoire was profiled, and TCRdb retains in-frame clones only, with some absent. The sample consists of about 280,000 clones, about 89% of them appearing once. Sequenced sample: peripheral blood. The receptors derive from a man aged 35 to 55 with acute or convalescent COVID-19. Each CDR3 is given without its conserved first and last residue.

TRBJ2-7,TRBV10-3,AISEAKPGQGYYEQY
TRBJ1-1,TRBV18,ASSPPRPGANTEAF
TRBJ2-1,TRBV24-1,ATSDLWAGGDEQF
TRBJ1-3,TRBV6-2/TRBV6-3,ASRPSGSSGNTIY
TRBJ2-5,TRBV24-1,ATSDPGQGRETQY
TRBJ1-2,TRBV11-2,ASSLSTGADNGYT
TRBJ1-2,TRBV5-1,ASNPAAGFNYGYT
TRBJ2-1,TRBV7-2,ATSWDRGRNEQF
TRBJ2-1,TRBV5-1,ASSLGWGESNEQF
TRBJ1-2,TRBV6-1,ASSEEAANYGYT
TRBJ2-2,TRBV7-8,ASSFGSGGHTGELF
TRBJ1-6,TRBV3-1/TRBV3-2,ASSPFGFDNSPLH
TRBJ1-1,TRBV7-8,ASSSGQPREAF
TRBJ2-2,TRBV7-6,ASSPGPDNTGELF
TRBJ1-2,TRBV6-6,ASSYQGTSYT
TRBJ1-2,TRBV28,ASSLTGTGLSGYGYT
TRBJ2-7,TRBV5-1,ASSLDVAGRNEQY
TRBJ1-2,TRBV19,ASSIPRGTNYGYT
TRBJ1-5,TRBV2,ASSGQGRVGGQPQH
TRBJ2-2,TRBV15,ATSRDPRGTGELF
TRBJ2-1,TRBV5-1,ASSLAVAYNEQF
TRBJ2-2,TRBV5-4,ASSLGQDRTGELF
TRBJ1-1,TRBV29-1,SVEVHQGSTF
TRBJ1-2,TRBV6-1,ASSEAGTVNYGYT
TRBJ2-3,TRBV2,ASSYTDTQY
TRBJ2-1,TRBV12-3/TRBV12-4,ASSRSGKNEQF
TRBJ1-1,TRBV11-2,ASSWGQGQNTEAF
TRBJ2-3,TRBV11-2,ASSFKLQPTDTQY
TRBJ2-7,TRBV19,ASSTRVGSYEQY